These T cell receptor beta chains were read from a single sample in a study of T cells in localized non-small cell lung cancer. The data were produced by immunoSEQ multiplex PCR, yet TCRdb's version contains in-frame clones alone and is incomplete. Among around 35,000 clones listed, roughly nine tenths were seen once. The specimen was peripheral blood, collected before any cancer treatment. These receptors were obtained from a woman aged 40-69 years with stage I lung adenocarcinoma. The CDR3 runs from the conserved cysteine through the conserved F or W. A D gene is named only where the DNA matches it firmly. Clone size, where shown, is once, few, many, or a class for clones that have expanded.

j_gene,v_gene,d_gene,abundance,len,CDR3nt,CDR3aa
TRBJ2-1,TRBV7-9,.,.,13,TGTGCCAGCAGCTTGGGGGGCCATAATGAGCAGTTCTTC,CASSLGGHNEQFF
TRBJ1-4,TRBV4-3,.,once,14,TGCGCCAGCAGCCAAGAGGGTGGAGGTGAAAAACTGTTTTTT,CASSQEGGGEKLFF
TRBJ1-2,TRBV6-5,TRBD1,.,13,TGTGCCAGCAGTCAGGACAGGGACTATGGCTACACCTTC,CASSQDRDYGYTF
TRBJ1-5,TRBV7-2,.,.,14,TGTGCCAGCAGCTTAGGATCAGGGAATCAGCCCCAGCATTTT,CASSLGSGNQPQHF
TRBJ1-6,TRBV6-4,.,.,13,TGTGCCAGCAGTCCCGTTCATGGCTCACCCCTCCACTTT,CASSPVHGSPLHF
TRBJ2-2,TRBV2,.,few,15,TGTGCCAGCAGTGCCAGGGTAGCCATCACCGGGGAGCTGTTTTTT,CASSARVAITGELFF
TRBJ1-2,TRBV9,.,.,13,TGTGCCAGCAGCGTAATGGGGACGGGACGGTACACCTTC,CASSVMGTGRYTF
TRBJ1-5,TRBV27,TRBD1,.,16,TGTGCCAGCAGTTACATTTACAGGGGCGGCAATCAGCCCCAGCATTTT,CASSYIYRGGNQPQHF
TRBJ2-3,TRBV4-1,.,once,13,TGCGCCAGCAGCCACCCAGGGGTTGATACGCAGTATTTT,CASSHPGVDTQYF
TRBJ2-5,TRBV6-5,.,.,13,TGTGCCAGCAGTTGGACCCGCCAGGCAGAGCAGTACTTC,CASSWTRQAEQYF
TRBJ1-1,TRBV7-9,.,.,13,TGTGCCAGCAGCCCTAGCGTGAACACTGAAGCTTTCTTT,CASSPSVNTEAFF
TRBJ1-5,TRBV27,.,.,17,TGTGCCAGCAGTTTTCGGAACGGGGGCTATAGCAATCAGCCCCAGCATTTT,CASSFRNGGYSNQPQHF
TRBJ1-5,TRBV6-6,.,.,14,TGTGCCAGCAGCCAAGGGTCTGGGTATCAGCCCCAGCATTTT,CASSQGSGYQPQHF
TRBJ1-6,TRBV7-3,.,once,16,TGTGCCAGCAGCTTAGGGGGGGATGTAAGTAATTCACCCCTCCACTTT,CASSLGGDVSNSPLHF
TRBJ2-7,TRBV7-2,TRBD1,.,13,TGTGCCAGCAGCTTACTCAGGGGGAACGAGCAGTACTTC,CASSLLRGNEQYF
TRBJ2-1,TRBV20-1,.,.,11,TGCAGTGCTGCCTTTTACAATGAGCAGTTCTTC,CSAAFYNEQFF
TRBJ1-1,TRBV18,.,.,16,TGTGCCAGCTCAGACCAACTGGGACGGGAAAACACTGAAGCTTTCTTT,CASSDQLGRENTEAFF
TRBJ2-3,TRBV29-1,.,.,13,TGCAGCGTGGAGAGACGACTCACAGATACGCAGTATTTT,CSVERRLTDTQYF
TRBJ1-2,TRBV5-6,TRBD1,.,14,TGTGCCAGCAGCTTGCGAGGGGGCAGGTACGGCTACACCTTC,CASSLRGGRYGYTF
TRBJ2-7,TRBV6-5,TRBD2,.,16,TGTGCCAGCAGTTCCCCCGGTCGGGGGGGCAGCTACGAGCAGTACTTC,CASSSPGRGGSYEQYF
TRBJ1-6,TRBV7-8,.,.,15,TGTGCCAGCAGCTTAGCGGCAGGAACAAATTCACCCCTCCACTTT,CASSLAAGTNSPLHF
TRBJ2-7,TRBV6-6,TRBD2,.,12,TGTGCCAGCAGCCCCGGGAGGGCCGAGCAGTACTTC,CASSPGRAEQYF
TRBJ1-2,TRBV5-1,.,.,16,TGCGCCAGCAGCCCCTCCCTAGGGCGGGACGCCTATGGCTACACCTTC,CASSPSLGRDAYGYTF
TRBJ1-2,TRBV11-3,TRBD1,once,15,TGTGCCAGCAGCCCACAACAGGGGGGCATTGATGGCTACACCTTC,CASSPQQGGIDGYTF
TRBJ1-1,TRBV6-5,.,.,16,TGTGCCAGCAGTTACTCCGGGACCACGGTGAACACTGAAGCTTTCTTT,CASSYSGTTVNTEAFF
TRBJ1-1,TRBV19,.,.,12,TGTGCCAGTGGACAAGAGAACACTGAAGCTTTCTTT,CASGQENTEAFF
TRBJ1-5,TRBV27,.,.,17,TGTGCCAGCAGTTCACTAGGACAGCTTAATAGCAATCAGCCCCAGCATTTT,CASSSLGQLNSNQPQHF
TRBJ2-5,TRBV28,.,.,14,TGTGCCAGCAGTCCAGTACCAGGGGCTGAGACCCAGTACTTC,CASSPVPGAETQYF
TRBJ1-2,TRBV6-1,.,.,15,TGTGCCAGCAGTGAACCGACAGTCGCGAACTATGGCTACACCTTC,CASSEPTVANYGYTF
TRBJ2-7,TRBV10-2,TRBD2,.,14,TGCGCCAGTTCTAGCGGGGTAGACTCCTACGAGCAGTACTTC,CASSSGVDSYEQYF
TRBJ1-2,TRBV18,TRBD1,once,13,TGTGCCAGCTCACCAACCGACAGGGAGGGCTACACCTTC,CASSPTDREGYTF
TRBJ2-3,TRBV11-2,.,once,13,TGTGCCAGCAGCTTAGTCCAGGCAGATACGCAGTATTTT,CASSLVQADTQYF
TRBJ2-3,TRBV6-4,TRBD2,.,15,TGTGCCAGCAGTGACTCTAGCGGGGGGGCAGATACGCAGTATTTT,CASSDSSGGADTQYF
TRBJ2-5,TRBV5-1,.,.,13,TGCGCCAGCAGTCCAGGGGTACAAGAGACCCAGTACTTC,CASSPGVQETQYF
TRBJ2-3,TRBV11-3,.,.,15,TGTGCCGGCAGCTTAGTATCCGGGGCGCACGGTACGCAGTATTTT,CAGSLVSGAHGTQYF
TRBJ2-5,TRBV28,TRBD2,.,18,TGTGCCAGCAGCCGACTGCGACTAGCGGGGGGGAGACAAGAGACCCAGTACTTC,CASSRLRLAGGRQETQYF
TRBJ1-6,TRBV27,.,.,13,TGTGCCACCAGTTGGGTGAAAAATTCACCCCTCCACTTT,CATSWVKNSPLHF
TRBJ1-6,TRBV18,TRBD1,once,16,TGTGCCAGCTCACCACCCGGCCAGGGGGAAAATTCACCCCTCCACTTT,CASSPPGQGENSPLHF
TRBJ2-3,TRBV28,.,.,15,TGTGCCAGCAGTTTGCGCGGGGTATACACAGATACGCAGTATTTT,CASSLRGVYTDTQYF
TRBJ1-2,TRBV6-1,.,.,18,TGTGCCAGCAGTGAAGCTCCGGACGGACTGTCAGCTAACTATGACTACACCTTC,CASSEAPDGLSANYDYTF
TRBJ2-7,TRBV4-1,TRBD1,.,15,TGCGCCAGCAGCCAACTGTTGACAGGGGCCTACGAGCAGTACTTC,CASSQLLTGAYEQYF
TRBJ2-5,TRBV9,TRBD2,.,16,TGTGCCAGCAGCGCGCGAGCGGGGGAGACACAAGAGACCCAGTACTTC,CASSARAGETQETQYF
TRBJ1-6,TRBV2,TRBD1,.,14,TGTGCCAACACGCAGGGGGGGGATAATTCACCCCTCCACTTT,CANTQGGDNSPLHF
TRBJ1-2,TRBV2,.,.,14,TGTGCCAGCAGTGAAGCTCAGGGAACCTATGGCTACACCTTC,CASSEAQGTYGYTF
TRBJ1-6,TRBV30,TRBD1,.,13,TGTGCCTGGAACCGGGACAGAGGTTCACCCCTCCACTTT,CAWNRDRGSPLHF
TRBJ2-7,TRBV11-3,TRBD1,.,13,TGTGCCAGCAGCGTAAACAGGGGGGACGAGCAGTACTTC,CASSVNRGDEQYF
TRBJ1-1,TRBV5-4,.,.,14,TGTGCCAGCAGCCCCTCCCGGGCGTACACTGAAGCTTTCTTT,CASSPSRAYTEAFF
TRBJ1-2,TRBV18,.,.,15,TGTGCCAGCTCACCCTCCAGGGGAACGGACTATGGCTACACCTTC,CASSPSRGTDYGYTF
TRBJ2-1,TRBV2,.,.,11,TGTGCCAGCAGTAGCATGAATGAGCAGTTCTTC,CASSSMNEQFF